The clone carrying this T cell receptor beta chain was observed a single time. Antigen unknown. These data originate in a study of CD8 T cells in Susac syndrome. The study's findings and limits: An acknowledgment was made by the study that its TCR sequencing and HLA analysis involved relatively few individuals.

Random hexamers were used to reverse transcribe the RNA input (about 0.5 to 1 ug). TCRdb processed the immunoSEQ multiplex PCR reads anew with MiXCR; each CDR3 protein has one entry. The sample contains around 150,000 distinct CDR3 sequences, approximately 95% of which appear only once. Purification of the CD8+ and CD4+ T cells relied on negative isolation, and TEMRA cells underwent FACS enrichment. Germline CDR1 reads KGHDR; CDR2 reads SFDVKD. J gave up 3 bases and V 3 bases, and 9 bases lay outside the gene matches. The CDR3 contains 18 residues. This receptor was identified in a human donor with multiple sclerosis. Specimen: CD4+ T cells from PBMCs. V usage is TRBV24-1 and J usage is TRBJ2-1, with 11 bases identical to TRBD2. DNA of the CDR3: TGTGCCACCAGTGATCCGGGAACGGGACTAGCGGACTACAATGAGCAGTTCTTC. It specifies CATSDPGTGLADYNEQFF.